Listed below are T cell receptor beta chains from one sample, sequenced in a study of CD8+ T cells in alopecia areata. The assay was immunoSEQ multiplex PCR, and TCRdb's table has in-frame clones only and misses some. The table lists approximately 100,000 clones, around 60% of them singletons. The sequencing sample was made of CD4+ T cells sorted from blood. The receptors derive from a human donor in good health. CDR3s include the opening cysteine and the closing phenylalanine or tryptophan. The order of the fields is J gene, clone size, D gene, V gene, CDR3 DNA, CDR3 protein. A D gene is named only where the DNA matches it firmly. A row's size may be missing; if present it is once, few, many or a size class.

TRBJ2-7 NA NA TRBV19 TGTGCCAGTAGTATACTCACAGGGAAATCCTACGAGCAGTACTTC CASSILTGKSYEQYF
TRBJ2-7 NA NA TRBV7-9 TGTGCCAGCAGCTTAGGTCAGGGGCGACTCTCCTACGAGCAGTACTTC CASSLGQGRLSYEQYF
TRBJ1-1 NA NA TRBV7-3 TGTGCCAGCAGCTTTCAGGGGAACACTGAAGCTTTCTTT CASSFQGNTEAFF
TRBJ1-1 few NA TRBV7-2 TGTGCCAGCAGCTTAGACAGCTCGAACACTGAAGCTTTCTTT CASSLDSSNTEAFF
TRBJ2-1 NA NA TRBV4-1 TGCGCCAGCAGCCAAGGCGGCGCGCGGGGGCAGTTCTTC CASSQGGARGQFF
TRBJ2-2 NA NA TRBV5-1 TGCGCCAGCAGTATAGAACAGGGCGGCGGGATGAACACCGGGGAGCTGTTTTTT CASSIEQGGGMNTGELFF
TRBJ2-3 few TRBD2 TRBV19 TGTGCCAGTAGTTATAGCGGGGGGACAGATACGCAGTATTTT CASSYSGGTDTQYF
TRBJ1-5 few NA TRBV29-1 TGCAGCGTTAAAGAACAGGAGAGTCAGCCCCAGCATTTT CSVKEQESQPQHF
TRBJ1-5 NA TRBD1 TRBV7-2 TGTGCCAGCAGTCCCGGGACAGGGGATCATCAGCCCCAGCATTTT CASSPGTGDHQPQHF
TRBJ1-2 NA TRBD1 TRBV2 TGTGCCAGCAGTGAAGCCCCGGGGACAGGGCGGCTTGGCTACACCTTC CASSEAPGTGRLGYTF
TRBJ2-2 NA NA TRBV5-1 TGCGCCAGCAGCTTGGCGGCAGGGGTGAGGACCGGGGAGCTGTTTTTT CASSLAAGVRTGELFF
TRBJ2-7 few NA TRBV7-9 TGTGCCAGCAGCTTACCACCCGGGGCGCGAGGAGAGCAGTACTTC CASSLPPGARGEQYF
TRBJ2-7 NA NA TRBV30 TGTGCCTGGGCCCCCGGCAACTACGAGCAGTACTTC CAWAPGNYEQYF
TRBJ2-3 few TRBD2 TRBV27 TGTGCCAGCGGAAGCGGGGGGGCGAGGGCAGATACGCAGTATTTT CASGSGGARADTQYF
TRBJ2-3 NA NA TRBV7-2 TGTGCTACAGGGACCGGTCCCCTCACAGATACGCAGTATTTT CATGTGPLTDTQYF
TRBJ2-7 NA NA TRBV2 TGTGCCAGCTCCTACTCCTACGAGCAGTACTTC CASSYSYEQYF
TRBJ1-1 NA NA TRBV7-2 TGTGCCTCGGGGGGCAGATCGAACACTGAAGCTTTCTTT CASGGRSNTEAFF
TRBJ2-7 NA NA TRBV4-1 TGCGCCAGCAGCCAAGATCTCAGGTTCTCCTACGAGCAGTACTTC CASSQDLRFSYEQYF
TRBJ2-2 NA NA TRBV5-1 TGCGCCAGCAGCTTGAGCGCTCAGAACACCGGGGAGCTGTTTTTT CASSLSAQNTGELFF
TRBJ1-2 NA NA TRBV11-2 TGTGCCAGCAGCAGCGGTTACTATGGCTACACCTTC CASSSGYYGYTF
TRBJ2-5 few NA TRBV4-3 TGCGCCAGCAGCCAAGAAGGAAACAGACAAGAGACCCAGTACTTC CASSQEGNRQETQYF
TRBJ2-1 NA NA TRBV5-1 TGTGCCAGCAGCCTCTACCGGAGCTCCTACAATGAGCAGTTCTTC CASSLYRSSYNEQFF
TRBJ1-1 NA NA TRBV29-1 TGCAGCGCCTTACAGGTTCACACTGAAGCTTTCTTT CSALQVHTEAFF
TRBJ2-3 NA TRBD2 TRBV2 TGTGCCAGCAGGCTGGGACTAGCTGGCACAGATACGCAGTATTTT CASRLGLAGTDTQYF
TRBJ2-3 NA NA TRBV11-2 TGTGCCAGCAGCTTAATGGCGGGGTCTAGCACAGATACGCAGTATTTT CASSLMAGSSTDTQYF
TRBJ2-5 NA NA TRBV7-2 TGTGCCAGCAGCTTAGACAGGGAGACCCAGTACTTC CASSLDRETQYF
TRBJ1-2 NA NA TRBV29-1 TGCAGCGTTGAAAGGGGGGGCTATGGCTACACCTTC CSVERGGYGYTF
TRBJ1-2 NA NA TRBV28 TGTGCCAGCCAAGACCGAGATGGCTACACCTTC CASQDRDGYTF
TRBJ2-7 few NA TRBV25-1 TGTGCCAGCAGTGGTACAGGGAGCTCCTACGAGCAGTACTTC CASSGTGSSYEQYF
TRBJ2-7 NA NA TRBV7-9 TGTGCCAGCAGCTTCGGAGGGGTGAAGGGCGAGCAGTACTTC CASSFGGVKGEQYF
TRBJ2-2 few TRBD2 TRBV19 TGTGCCACCCTAGCGGAATGGACCGGGGAGCTGTTTTTT CATLAEWTGELFF